This paragraph reports one T cell receptor (beta chain). What it binds is unknown. This sample was taken from a study of cytotoxic CD8 clonotypes in ibrutinib-treated CLL. Study at large: Responses comprised 25 or so partial and 2 complete; at median approximately 72 months, around 14 remained remitted and approximately 12 progressed.

The protocol was immunoSEQ multiplex PCR, while the TCRdb copy is restricted to in-frame clones and leaves out a portion. The sample contains 35,000 to 40,000 clones, roughly two thirds of which appear only once. V was cut by 0 bases and J by 2 bases, with 11 bases left in between. This CDR3 has 15 residues. Germline CDR1 SGHRS, CDR2 YFSETQ. Regarding the study as a whole: Few clonotypes were public, and these shrank or held steady under treatment. Age-matched healthy donor levels were exceeded by baseline clonality, which tracked circulating CD8+ T-cell counts.

The starting material was PBMCs, obtained at disease progression, from a patient treated with ibrutinib. The V and J genes are TRBV5-1 and TRBJ1-2, with D possibly TRBD1 on 5 matching bases. The receptor's source is a human donor with chronic lymphocytic leukemia. CDR3: CASSLGSGPNYGYTF. In DNA form, the CDR3 reads TGCGCCAGCAGCTTGGGGTCAGGGCCGAACTATGGCTACACCTTC.